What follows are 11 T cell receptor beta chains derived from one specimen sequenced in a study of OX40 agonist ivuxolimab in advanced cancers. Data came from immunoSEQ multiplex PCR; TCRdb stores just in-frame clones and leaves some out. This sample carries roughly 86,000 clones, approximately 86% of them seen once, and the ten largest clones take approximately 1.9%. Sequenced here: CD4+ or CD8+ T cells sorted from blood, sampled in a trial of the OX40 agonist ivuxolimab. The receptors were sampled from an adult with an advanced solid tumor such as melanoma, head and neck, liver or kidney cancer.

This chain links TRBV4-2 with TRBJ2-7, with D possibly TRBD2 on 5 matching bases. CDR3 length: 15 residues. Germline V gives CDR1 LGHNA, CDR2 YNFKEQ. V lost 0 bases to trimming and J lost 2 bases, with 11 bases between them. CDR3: CASSQERRVPYEQYF. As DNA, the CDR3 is TGTGCCAGCAGCCAAGAAAGGCGGGTCCCCTACGAGCAGTACTTC.

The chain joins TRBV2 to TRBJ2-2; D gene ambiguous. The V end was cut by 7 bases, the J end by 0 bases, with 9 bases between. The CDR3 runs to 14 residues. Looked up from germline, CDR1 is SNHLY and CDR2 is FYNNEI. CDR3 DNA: TGTGCCAGCAAAAGGGAAGCGAACACCGGGGAGCTGTTTTTT. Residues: CASKREANTGELFF.

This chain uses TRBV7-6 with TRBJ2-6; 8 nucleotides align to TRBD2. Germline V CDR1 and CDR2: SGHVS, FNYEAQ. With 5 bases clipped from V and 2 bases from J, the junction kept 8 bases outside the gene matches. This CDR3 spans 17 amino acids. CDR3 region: CASSPRPGGAGANVLTF. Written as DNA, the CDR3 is TGTGCCAGCAGCCCCAGGCCGGGGGGGGCTGGGGCCAACGTCCTGACTTTC. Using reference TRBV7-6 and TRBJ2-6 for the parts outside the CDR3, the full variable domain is GAGVSQSPRYKVTKRGQDVALRCDPISGHVSLYWYRQALGQGPEFLTYFNYEAQQDKSGLPNDRFSAERPEGSISTLTIQRTEQRDSAMYRCASSPRPGGAGANVLTFGAGSRLTVL.

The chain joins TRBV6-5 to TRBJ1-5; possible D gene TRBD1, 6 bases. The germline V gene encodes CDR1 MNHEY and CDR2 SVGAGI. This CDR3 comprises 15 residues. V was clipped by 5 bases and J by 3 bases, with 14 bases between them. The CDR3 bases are TGTGCCAGCAGTCCCACAGGGACCCCCAATCAGCCCCAGCATTTT. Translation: CASSPTGTPNQPQHF.

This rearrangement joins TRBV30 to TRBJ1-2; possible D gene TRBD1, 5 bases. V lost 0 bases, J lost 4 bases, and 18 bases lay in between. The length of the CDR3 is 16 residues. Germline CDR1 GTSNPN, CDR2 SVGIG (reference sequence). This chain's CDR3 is CAWSVFSGIEGYGYTF. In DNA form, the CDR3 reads TGTGCCTGGAGTGTATTTTCAGGGATTGAGGGCTATGGCTACACCTTC.

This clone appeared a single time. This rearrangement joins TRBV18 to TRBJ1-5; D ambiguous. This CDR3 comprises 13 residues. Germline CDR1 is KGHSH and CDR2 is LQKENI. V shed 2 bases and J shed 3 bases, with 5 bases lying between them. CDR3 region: CASSPRNNQPQHF. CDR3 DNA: TGTGCCAGCTCACCAAGGAACAATCAGCCCCAGCATTTT.

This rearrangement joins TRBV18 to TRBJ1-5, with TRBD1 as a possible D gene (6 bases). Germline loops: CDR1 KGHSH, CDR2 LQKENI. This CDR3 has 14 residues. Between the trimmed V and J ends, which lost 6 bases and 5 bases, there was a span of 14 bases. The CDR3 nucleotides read TGTGCCAGCTCCCTCAGGGGTTCGGATCAGCCCCAGCATTTT. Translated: CASSLRGSDQPQHF. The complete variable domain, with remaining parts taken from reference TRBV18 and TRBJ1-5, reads NAGVMQNPRHLVRRRGQEARLRCSPMKGHSHVYWYRQLPEEGLKFMVYLQKENIIDESGMPKERFSAEFPKEGPSILRIQQVVRGDSAAYFCASSLRGSDQPQHFGDGTRLSIL.

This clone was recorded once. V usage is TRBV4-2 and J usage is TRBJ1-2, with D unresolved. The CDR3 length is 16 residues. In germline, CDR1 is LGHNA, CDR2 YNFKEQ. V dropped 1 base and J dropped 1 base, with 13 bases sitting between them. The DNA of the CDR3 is TGTGCCAGCAGCCAAGGAACTGAAGGGCTTAACTATGGCTACACCTTC. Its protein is CASSQGTEGLNYGYTF.

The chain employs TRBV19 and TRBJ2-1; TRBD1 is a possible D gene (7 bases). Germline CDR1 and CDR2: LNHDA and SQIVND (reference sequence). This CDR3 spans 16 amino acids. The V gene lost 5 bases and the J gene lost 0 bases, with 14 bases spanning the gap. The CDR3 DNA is TGTGCCAGTAGTGTCGCAGGGGGGAGCTCCTACAATGAGCAGTTCTTC. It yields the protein CASSVAGGSSYNEQFF.

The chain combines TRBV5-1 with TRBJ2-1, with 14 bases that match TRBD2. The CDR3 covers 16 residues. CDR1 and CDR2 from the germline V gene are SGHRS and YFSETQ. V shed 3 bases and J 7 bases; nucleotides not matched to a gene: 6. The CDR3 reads CASSWGTSGSGNEQFF. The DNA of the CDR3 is TGCGCCAGCAGCTGGGGGACTAGCGGGAGTGGTAATGAGCAGTTCTTC.

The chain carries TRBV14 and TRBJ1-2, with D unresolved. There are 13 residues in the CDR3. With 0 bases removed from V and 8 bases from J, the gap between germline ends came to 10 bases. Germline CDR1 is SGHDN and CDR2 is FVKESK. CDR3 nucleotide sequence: TGTGCCAGCAGCCAAGAACCCTGGCGAGGCTACACCTTC. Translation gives CASSQEPWRGYTF.